A selection of T cell receptor beta chains follows, all from one sample in a study of T-cell memory formation after mild COVID-19. TCRdb passed the 5' RACE reads through MiXCR, listing each CDR3 protein once. The repertoire includes about 540,000 distinct CDR3 sequences, roughly 22% of them detected once, and about 12% sits in the top ten. The specimen was PBMCs or a T cell subset sorted from them (not recorded which). Source of these receptors: an adult woman who had mild COVID-19 (a few samples of this study predate the infection). Cell type and time point are not known. CDR3s include the opening cysteine and the closing phenylalanine or tryptophan. Each record gives: clone size, V gene, CDR3 length, J gene, D gene, CDR3 DNA, CDR3 protein. A D gene is named only where the DNA matches it firmly. For some rows the clone size is stated as once, few or many, or as a class when expanded; others skip it.

>many|TRBV20-1|14|TRBJ2-1|-
TGCAGTGCTCTAAGACAATCCGGGTGGAATGAGCAGTTCTTC
CSALRQSGWNEQFF
>-|TRBV12-3/TRBV12-4|13|TRBJ1-2|-
TGTGCCAGCAGTTATCCCGGGACGGTTGGCTACACCTTC
CASSYPGTVGYTF
>few|TRBV6-5|15|TRBJ2-7|-
TGTGCCAGCAGTTACGAGGGAGCCAACGGGTACGAGCAGTACTTC
CASSYEGANGYEQYF
>many|TRBV20-1|10|TRBJ2-3|-
TGCAGTGCTAGGGGGGATACGCAGTATTTT
CSARGDTQYF
>-|TRBV6-2/TRBV6-3|16|TRBJ2-7|-
TGTGCCAGCAGTTACTCAAGAGGAGAGGTCTCCTACGAGCAGTACTTC
CASSYSRGEVSYEQYF
>-|TRBV3-1|18|TRBJ2-7|-
TGTGCCAGCAGCCAAGTGGGGAGTCTCTCAGGGTACTCCTACGAGCAGTACTTC
CASSQVGSLSGYSYEQYF
>many|TRBV5-5|13|TRBJ1-2|-
TGTGCCAGCAGCTTGGAGGGTGACTATGGCTACACCTTC
CASSLEGDYGYTF
>few|TRBV4-2|18|TRBJ2-7|TRBD1
TGTGCCAGCAGCCGAGACGAGTCGGACAGGGGAAAATTTTGGGAGCAGTACTTC
CASSRDESDRGKFWEQYF
>-|TRBV2|13|TRBJ2-5|-
TGTGCCAGCAAGGGGGGCTTCTCCGAGACCCAGTACTTC
CASKGGFSETQYF
>-|TRBV6-5|18|TRBJ2-2|TRBD2
TGTGCCAGCAGTTTGTGGGCCCCAAGCGGGAGATACACCGGGGAGCTGTTTTTT
CASSLWAPSGRYTGELFF
>few|TRBV4-2|16|TRBJ2-1|TRBD2
TGTGCCAGCAGCCAAACGACTAGCGGGACATACAATGAGCAGTTCTTC
CASSQTTSGTYNEQFF
>-|TRBV5-1|14|TRBJ1-1|-
TGCGCCAGCAGCTTCGAACAGGGTCTCACTGAAGCTTTCTTT
CASSFEQGLTEAFF
>few|TRBV7-2|12|TRBJ2-1|-
TGTGCCAGCAGCTCGGGAATTGGTGAGCAGTTCTTC
CASSSGIGEQFF
>-|TRBV3-1|17|TRBJ2-1|TRBD2
TGTGCCAGCAGCCATCCGACTAGCGGGACGACCTACAATGAGCAGTTCTTC
CASSHPTSGTTYNEQFF
>many|TRBV7-9|17|TRBJ2-1|-
TGTGCCAGCAGCCCAGGACCCGAGGGGGGCTCCTACAATGAGCAGTTCTTC
CASSPGPEGGSYNEQFF
>many|TRBV9|19|TRBJ2-2|-
TGTGCCAGCAGCGTAGCTCCTTTGCCGGGAGCACAACTTACCGGGGAGCTGTTTTTT
CASSVAPLPGAQLTGELFF
>many|TRBV12-3/TRBV12-4|12|TRBJ2-5|-
TGTGCCAGCAGTTTAGCTTGGGAGACCCAGTACTTC
CASSLAWETQYF
>-|TRBV24-1|13|TRBJ2-7|-
TGTGCCACCAGTGATGGAGCCCTTTACGAGCAGTACTTC
CATSDGALYEQYF
>-|TRBV4-2|16|TRBJ1-5|-
TGTGCCAGCAGCCCAGCTGCGGGCCCTAGCAATCAGCCCCAGCATTTT
CASSPAAGPSNQPQHF
>-|TRBV27|15|TRBJ2-7|-
TGTGCCAGCAGTTCCCCGGGACGTAACCCCTACGAGCAGTACTTC
CASSSPGRNPYEQYF
>few|TRBV4-3|16|TRBJ1-2|TRBD1
TGCGCCAGCAGCCCCTACCCCGGGGGACAGATGGGTGGCTACACCTTC
CASSPYPGGQMGGYTF
>-|TRBV7-2|14|TRBJ1-4|TRBD1
TGTGCCAGCAGCTTCAGGGGGCTGGGGGAAAAACTGTTTTTT
CASSFRGLGEKLFF
>few|TRBV4-2|17|TRBJ2-1|-
TGTGCCAGCAGCCAAGATCCCCCCTCAGCGCTAGCAAATGAGCAGTTCTTC
CASSQDPPSALANEQFF
>-|TRBV4-1|16|TRBJ2-1|-
TGCGCCAGCAGCCAAGAGGTGGGGCTAGGACTCAATGAGCAGTTCTTC
CASSQEVGLGLNEQFF
>few|TRBV12-3/TRBV12-4|14|TRBJ2-7|TRBD1
TGTGCCAGCAGCCGGGGACAGGGTTTCTACGAGCAGTACTTC
CASSRGQGFYEQYF
>-|TRBV7-9|15|TRBJ2-1|TRBD2
TGTGCCAGCAGTGACCTACCAGCGGGAGCCGGTGAGCAGTTCTTC
CASSDLPAGAGEQFF
>few|TRBV28|16|TRBJ2-4|-
TGTGCCAGCAGCCCTAAGGGCAGCCTAGCCAAAAACATTCAGTACTTC
CASSPKGSLAKNIQYF